This is a list of T cell receptor beta chains from one sample in a study of blood T cell repertoires in COVID-19. Measured with immunoSEQ multiplex PCR; TCRdb has only the in-frame clones, and not every one. The table lists 200,000 to 250,000 clones, approximately 80% of them singletons. The sequencing input was peripheral blood. All receptors come from a woman older than 75 with COVID-19, enrolled during active disease. Each CDR3 is given with its conserved first and last residue. A D gene is named only where the DNA matches it firmly. Rows may omit the clone size; those that give it use once, few, many or a size class.

>.|TRBD2|TRBJ2-2|TRBV4-1
CASSHDGTSGRRGYTGELFF
TGCGCCAGCAGCCACGATGGGACTAGCGGGAGAAGGGGCTACACCGGGGAGCTGTTTTTT
>few|TRBD2|TRBJ2-1|TRBV6-1
CASSEPPLAGFDEQFF
TGTGCCAGCAGTGAACCCCCGCTAGCGGGGTTCGATGAGCAGTTCTTC
>once|.|TRBJ1-2|TRBV19
CASSMRTGYGYTF
TGTGCCAGTAGTATGAGGACTGGGTATGGCTACACCTTC
>.|.|TRBJ2-7|TRBV3-1/TRBV3-2
CASSHSQNEQYF
TGTGCCAGCAGCCATTCGCAGAACGAGCAGTACTTC
>.|TRBD1|TRBJ2-2|TRBV27
CASSLGQGRAGELFF
TGTGCCAGCAGTCTCGGACAGGGGAGGGCCGGGGAGCTGTTTTTT
>.|.|TRBJ1-1|TRBV27
CASSLQQVSAEAFF
TGTGCCAGCAGTTTGCAACAGGTCAGCGCTGAAGCTTTCTTT
>.|.|TRBJ2-7|TRBV20-1
CSASRGSEQYF
TGCAGTGCGAGTAGGGGGAGCGAGCAGTACTTC
>.|TRBD1|TRBJ1-6|TRBV5-1
CASSFETGATPLHF
TGCGCCAGCAGCTTTGAGACAGGGGCGACACCCCTCCACTTT
>.|TRBD2|TRBJ2-3|TRBV7-2
CASSLSGGPDTQYF
TGTGCCAGCAGCCTTAGCGGGGGGCCAGATACGCAGTATTTT
>once|TRBD1|TRBJ2-4|TRBV3-1/TRBV3-2
CASSETGGVRGLSKNIQYF
TGTGCCAGCAGTGAAACAGGGGGCGTAAGAGGGCTAAGCAAAAACATTCAGTACTTC
>.|TRBD2|TRBJ2-7|TRBV12-3/TRBV12-4
CASSLGEGEEQYF
TGTGCCAGCAGTCTCGGGGAGGGCGAGGAGCAGTACTTC
>.|TRBD2|TRBJ2-5|TRBV2
CASSQGLAGASQETQYF
TGTGCCAGCAGTCAAGGACTAGCGGGAGCGTCCCAAGAGACCCAGTACTTC
>.|.|TRBJ1-3|TRBV3-1/TRBV3-2
CASSPGGGYSGNTIYF
TGTGCCAGCAGCCCAGGAGGCGGATACTCTGGAAACACCATATATTTT
>.|.|TRBJ1-1|TRBV12-5
CASGLVFGNTEAFF
TGTGCTAGTGGTTTGGTATTCGGGAACACTGAAGCTTTCTTT
>.|.|TRBJ1-4|TRBV11-3
CASSFVSATNEKLFF
TGTGCCAGCAGCTTTGTGAGTGCAACTAATGAAAAACTGTTTTTT
>.|.|TRBJ1-3|TRBV28
CATSVRSGNTIYF
TGTGCCACCAGCGTTCGTTCTGGAAACACCATATATTTT
>.|TRBD2|TRBJ2-5|TRBV5-1
CASSLAGTSQETQYF
TGCGCCAGCAGCTTGGCCGGGACTAGCCAAGAGACCCAGTACTTC
>.|TRBD1|TRBJ2-1|TRBV6-5
CASTEGTGSDEQFF
TGTGCCAGCACCGAGGGGACAGGTTCCGATGAGCAGTTCTTC
>.|.|TRBJ1-2|TRBV29-1
CSVAEWDKPGRGGYIF
TGCAGCGTTGCTGAATGGGACAAGCCCGGTCGGGGTGGCTACATCTTC
>.|.|TRBJ1-4|TRBV5-1
CASSRATNEKLFF
TGCGCCAGCAGCAGAGCAACTAATGAAAAACTGTTTTTT
>.|TRBD2|TRBJ2-7|TRBV12-5
CASQTGGLYEQYF
TGTGCTAGCCAGACGGGGGGTCTGTACGAGCAGTACTTC
>.|.|TRBJ1-5|TRBV7-2
CASSPRKGSTGITEPQHF
TGTGCCAGCAGCCCCCGAAAGGGCTCGACAGGCATCACCGAGCCCCAGCATTTT
>few|.|TRBJ1-2|TRBV12-3/TRBV12-4
CASSLEGGHGYTF
TGTGCCAGCAGTTTAGAGGGGGGGCATGGCTACACCTTC
>.|TRBD1|TRBJ1-2|TRBV2
CASSSDRVRGYTF
TGTGCCAGCAGCTCAGACAGGGTGAGGGGCTACACCTTC
>.|TRBD2|TRBJ2-3|TRBV2
CASSGLAGLRDTQYF
TGTGCCAGCAGTGGACTAGCGGGGTTGAGAGATACGCAGTATTTT
>.|.|TRBJ1-5|TRBV4-2
CASSLTGSNQPQHF
TGTGCCAGCAGCCTTACAGGGTCAAACCAGCCCCAGCATTTT
>few|.|TRBJ1-2|TRBV4-2
CASSQDRVRAVGYTF
TGTGCCAGCAGCCAAGATCGAGTGAGGGCAGTTGGCTACACCTTC
>.|.|TRBJ1-4|TRBV6-5
CASRPQGRGEKLFF
TGTGCCAGCAGACCCCAGGGGAGGGGTGAAAAACTGTTTTTT
>.|.|TRBJ1-2|TRBV18
CASSPRTEANYGYTF
TGTGCCAGCTCACCTAGGACTGAAGCTAACTATGGCTACACCTTC
>.|.|TRBJ1-4|TRBV3-1/TRBV3-2
CASSSSDEKLFF
TGTGCCAGCAGCAGCTCGGATGAAAAACTGTTTTTT